Listed below are T cell receptor beta chains from one sample, sequenced in a study of T cell responses to AZD1222 COVID-19 vaccine. Data came from immunoSEQ multiplex PCR; TCRdb stores just in-frame clones and leaves some out. The table includes 150,000 to 200,000 clones, approximately 93% detected once. The sequenced sample was peripheral blood, obtained on day 0 of AZD1222 vaccination. These receptors originate from an adult in good health. CDR3s include the opening cysteine and the closing phenylalanine or tryptophan. Each record gives: D gene, V gene, J gene, clone size, CDR3 protein, CDR3 DNA. The D gene is left open where the match is weak. Clone size appears in some rows only: once, few, many, or a class for an expanded clone.

-	TRBV13	TRBJ1-1	-	CASSLLEGTNTEAFF	TGTGCCAGCAGCTTACTAGAGGGGACGAACACTGAAGCTTTCTTT
-	TRBV10-2	TRBJ1-2	-	CASSESQGYTF	TGCGCCAGCAGTGAGTCGCAGGGCTACACCTTC
-	TRBV20-1	TRBJ2-7	-	CSARRGYEQYF	TGCAGTGCCCGAAGGGGGTACGAGCAGTACTTC
TRBD1	TRBV5-5	TRBJ1-4	-	CASSTGTVNEKLFF	TGTGCCAGCAGTACCGGGACAGTTAATGAAAAACTGTTTTTT
-	TRBV12-3/TRBV12-4	TRBJ1-2	-	CASSFPGGYGYTF	TGTGCCAGCAGTTTTCCAGGCGGCTATGGCTACACCTTC
-	TRBV5-1	TRBJ1-1	-	CASSLSLSEGAFF	TGCGCCAGCAGCTTGTCCCTTTCCGAGGGAGCTTTCTTT
-	TRBV28	TRBJ1-1	-	CASRRVLRTEAFF	TGTGCCAGCAGGCGGGTTTTGAGAACTGAAGCTTTCTTT
-	TRBV24-1	TRBJ2-5	-	CATSDWGIKTQYF	TGTGCCACCAGTGATTGGGGAATAAAGACCCAGTACTTC
-	TRBV2	TRBJ2-1	-	CARNSGGRREGLGSEQFF	TGTGCCAGGAATTCAGGGGGCCGGCGGGAGGGCCTGGGGAGCGAGCAGTTCTTC
-	TRBV28	TRBJ1-2	-	CASRVDSAFYGYTF	TGTGCCAGCAGGGTGGACAGCGCTTTCTATGGCTACACCTTC
TRBD1	TRBV19	TRBJ2-7	-	CASSLRDRAYEQYF	TGTGCCAGTAGTCTCCGGGACAGAGCCTACGAGCAGTACTTC
TRBD2	TRBV7-2	TRBJ2-7	-	CASSLAPLAGGYEQYF	TGTGCCAGCAGCTTAGCCCCCCTAGCGGGAGGGTACGAGCAGTACTTC
-	TRBV4-1	TRBJ1-5	-	CASSQDLGRLGQPQHF	TGCGCCAGCAGCCAAGATCTCGGCAGACTAGGTCAGCCCCAGCATTTT
-	TRBV9	TRBJ2-5	-	CASSAQETQYF	TGTGCCAGCAGCGCCCAAGAGACCCAGTACTTC
-	TRBV19	TRBJ2-2	-	CASSIIGTYTGELFF	TGTGCCAGTAGTATAATCGGGACATACACCGGGGAGCTGTTTTTT
TRBD1	TRBV10-2	TRBJ2-1	-	CASSVQGAEQFF	TGCGCCAGCAGTGTACAGGGGGCTGAGCAGTTCTTC
-	TRBV6-1	TRBJ1-2	-	CASSEALGHGYTF	TGTGCCAGCAGTGAAGCCTTGGGCCATGGCTACACCTTC
-	TRBV12-5	TRBJ1-4	-	CASGKGDPTNEKLFF	TGTGCTAGTGGCAAGGGAGATCCAACTAATGAAAAACTGTTTTTT
-	TRBV10-2	TRBJ2-7	-	CASRTGAYEQYF	TGCGCCAGCAGGACCGGGGCCTACGAGCAGTACTTC
-	TRBV27	TRBJ1-6	once	CASSLEDLKSPLHF	TGTGCCAGCAGTTTGGAGGACCTAAAGTCACCCCTCCACTTT
-	TRBV11-3	TRBJ2-2	-	CASSLTNWGSETGELFF	TGTGCCAGCAGCCTGACCAATTGGGGGTCCGAGACCGGGGAGCTGTTTTTT
-	TRBV4-1	TRBJ2-7	-	CASSQGDSYEQYF	TGCGCCAGCAGCCAAGGCGATTCCTACGAGCAGTACTTC
TRBD1	TRBV6-5	TRBJ1-2	-	CASGAGGNYGYTF	TGTGCCAGCGGCGCAGGGGGCAACTATGGCTACACCTTC